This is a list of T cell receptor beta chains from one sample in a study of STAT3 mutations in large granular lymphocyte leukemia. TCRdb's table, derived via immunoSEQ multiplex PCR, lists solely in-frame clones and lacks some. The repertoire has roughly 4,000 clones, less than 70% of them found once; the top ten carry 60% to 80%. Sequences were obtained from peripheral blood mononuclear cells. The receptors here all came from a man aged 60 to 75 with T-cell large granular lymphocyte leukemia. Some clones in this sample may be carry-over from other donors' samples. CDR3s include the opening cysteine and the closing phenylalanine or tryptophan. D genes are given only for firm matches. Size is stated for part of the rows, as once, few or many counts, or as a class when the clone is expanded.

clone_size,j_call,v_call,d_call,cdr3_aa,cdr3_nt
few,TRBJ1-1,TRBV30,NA,CAWSVRRAWDTEAFF,TGTGCCTGGAGTGTACGCAGGGCCTGGGACACTGAAGCTTTCTTT
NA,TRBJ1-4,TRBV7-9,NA,CASSLDGGPNEKLFF,TGTGCCAGCAGCTTAGACGGGGGCCCTAATGAAAAACTGTTTTTT
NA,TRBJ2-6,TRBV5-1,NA,CASSTTGTGANVLTF,TGCGCCAGCAGCACCACAGGTACCGGGGCCAACGTCCTGACTTTC
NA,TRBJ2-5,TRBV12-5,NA,CASGPDSLTQYF,TGTGCTAGTGGCCCGGACAGTCTGACCCAGTACTTC
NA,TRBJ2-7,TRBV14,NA,CASSHPGTPLRQYF,TGTGCCAGCAGCCACCCCGGGACTCCCTTACGGCAGTACTTC
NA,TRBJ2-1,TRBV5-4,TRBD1,CASSSPRTGDNEQFF,TGTGCCAGCAGCTCCCCGCGGACAGGGGACAATGAGCAGTTCTTC
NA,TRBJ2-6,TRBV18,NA,CASSPLRDTLTSGANVLTF,TGTGCCAGCTCACCACTGCGGGACACCTTGACCTCTGGGGCCAACGTCCTGACTTTC
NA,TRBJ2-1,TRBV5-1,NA,CASSLTGNEQFF,TGCGCCAGCAGCTTGACAGGCAATGAGCAGTTCTTC
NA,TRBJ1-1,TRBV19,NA,CASRDMGGVTEAFF,TGTGCCAGTAGGGATATGGGGGGCGTCACTGAAGCTTTCTTT
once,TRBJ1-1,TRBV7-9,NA,CASSLGVTEAFF,TGTGCCAGCAGCTTAGGAGTAACTGAAGCTTTCTTT
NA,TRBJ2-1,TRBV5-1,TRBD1,CASSGTGYVEQFF,TGCGCCAGCAGCGGGACAGGGTACGTTGAGCAGTTCTTC
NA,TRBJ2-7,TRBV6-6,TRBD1,CASSPTGLEQYF,TGTGCCAGCAGCCCGACAGGGCTCGAGCAGTACTTC
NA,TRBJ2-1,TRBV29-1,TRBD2,CSAGAAGGSYNEQFF,TGCAGCGCCGGCGCTGCGGGAGGGTCCTACAATGAGCAGTTCTTC
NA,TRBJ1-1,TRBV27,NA,CASKQGVAEAFF,TGTGCCAGCAAGCAGGGCGTGGCTGAAGCTTTCTTT
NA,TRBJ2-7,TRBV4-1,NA,CASSHTTGHEQYF,TGCGCCAGCAGCCATACCACAGGACACGAGCAGTACTTC
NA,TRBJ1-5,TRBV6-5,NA,CASSYSSRGATHF,TGTGCCAGCAGTTACTCCTCGCGGGGGGCAACACATTTT
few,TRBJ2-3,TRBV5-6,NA,CASSLDAMGTDTQYF,TGTGCCAGCAGCTTGGATGCGATGGGGACAGATACGCAGTATTTT
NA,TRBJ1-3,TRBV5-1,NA,CASSLSSGNTIYF,TGCGCCAGCAGCTTGTCATCGGGAAACACCATATATTTT
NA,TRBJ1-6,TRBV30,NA,CAWSIQGLSSPLHF,TGTGCCTGGAGCATCCAGGGGTTAAGTTCACCCCTCCACTTT
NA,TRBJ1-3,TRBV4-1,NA,CASSQDQGNTIYF,TGCGCCAGCAGCCAAGACCAGGGGAACACCATATATTTT
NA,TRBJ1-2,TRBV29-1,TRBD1,CSAQTWRGGGYTF,TGCAGCGCGCAAACCTGGAGAGGGGGCGGCTACACCTTC
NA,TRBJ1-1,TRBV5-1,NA,CASSQAGGTEAFF,TGCGCCAGCAGTCAAGCCGGTGGGACTGAAGCTTTCTTT
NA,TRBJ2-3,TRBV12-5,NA,CASGWQQQVITDTQYF,TGTGCTAGTGGTTGGCAACAGCAAGTTATCACAGATACGCAGTATTTT
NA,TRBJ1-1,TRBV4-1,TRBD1,CASSRLNRQGTEAFF,TGCGCCAGCAGCCGCCTTAATCGACAGGGAACTGAAGCTTTCTTT
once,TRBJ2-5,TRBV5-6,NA,CASSFGETQYF,TGTGCCAGCAGCTTCGGAGAGACCCAGTACTTC
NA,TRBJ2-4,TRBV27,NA,CASSLDRGYIQYF,TGTGCCAGCAGTTTAGACAGAGGCTACATTCAGTACTTC
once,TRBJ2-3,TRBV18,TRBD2,CASSSGTSTDTQYF,TGTGCCAGCTCCAGCGGGACTAGCACAGATACGCAGTATTTT
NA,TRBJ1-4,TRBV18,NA,CASSPGKTNEKLFF,TGTGCCAGCTCACCCGGCAAAACTAATGAAAAACTGTTTTTT
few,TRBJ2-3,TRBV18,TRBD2,CASSPVTSGGAGTQYF,TGTGCCAGCTCACCAGTGACTAGCGGGGGGGCAGGTACGCAGTATTTT
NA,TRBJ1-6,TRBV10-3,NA,CAISESEGGPLHF,TGTGCCATCAGTGAGTCGGAGGGAGGACCCCTCCACTTT
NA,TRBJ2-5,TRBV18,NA,CASSPTEENQYF,TGTGCCAGCTCACCAACTGAAGAGAACCAGTACTTC
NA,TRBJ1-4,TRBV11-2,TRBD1,CASSTGTGTELFF,TGTGCCAGCAGCACCGGGACAGGGACCGAACTGTTTTTT
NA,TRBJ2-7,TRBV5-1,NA,CASSLGWISYEQYF,TGCGCCAGCAGCTTGGGCTGGATCTCCTACGAGCAGTACTTC
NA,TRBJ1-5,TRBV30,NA,CAWIDQPQHF,TGTGCCTGGATAGATCAGCCCCAGCATTTT
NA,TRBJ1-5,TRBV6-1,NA,CASSEAEVQPQHF,TGTGCCAGCAGTGAAGCCGAGGTGCAGCCCCAGCATTTT
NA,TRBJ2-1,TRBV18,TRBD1,CASSPPTVRQGNEQFF,TGTGCCAGCTCACCACCCACGGTCCGACAGGGCAATGAGCAGTTCTTC
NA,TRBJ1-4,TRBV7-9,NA,CASSRDISLEEKLFF,TGTGCCAGCAGCCGGGACATATCACTTGAGGAAAAACTGTTTTTT
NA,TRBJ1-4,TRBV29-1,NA,CSVNPGQIDEKLFF,TGCAGCGTGAATCCGGGACAAATTGATGAAAAACTGTTTTTT
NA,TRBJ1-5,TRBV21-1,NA,CASQQSPRPYSNQPQHF,TGTGCCAGCCAGCAATCCCCCAGACCTTATAGCAATCAGCCCCAGCATTTT
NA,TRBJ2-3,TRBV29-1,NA,CSVSGEGLTDTQYF,TGCAGCGTCTCGGGTGAGGGGCTCACAGATACGCAGTATTTT
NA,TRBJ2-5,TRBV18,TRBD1,CASSPIPGQGTGRVETQYF,TGTGCCAGCTCACCTATTCCGGGACAGGGAACCGGGAGAGTTGAGACCCAGTACTTC
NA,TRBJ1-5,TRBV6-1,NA,CASRRPYRDQPQHF,TGTGCCAGCAGACGCCCTTACAGGGATCAGCCCCAGCATTTT
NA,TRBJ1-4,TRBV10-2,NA,CASSPVPMGREKLFF,TGCGCCAGCAGTCCCGTGCCGATGGGTCGTGAAAAACTGTTTTTT
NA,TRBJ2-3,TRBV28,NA,CASRVDSTDTQYF,TGTGCCAGCAGAGTGGACAGCACAGATACGCAGTATTTT
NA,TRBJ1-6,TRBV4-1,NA,CASSQGAPGNSPLHF,TGCGCCAGCAGCCAAGGGGCGCCGGGGAATTCACCCCTCCACTTT
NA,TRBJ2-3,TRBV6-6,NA,CAIRRNRQDTQYF,TGTGCCATCCGACGGAACAGACAGGATACGCAGTATTTT
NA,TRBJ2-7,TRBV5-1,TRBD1,CASSWGTGGLREQYF,TGCGCCAGCAGCTGGGGGACAGGGGGCCTTCGGGAGCAGTACTTC
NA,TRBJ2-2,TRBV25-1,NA,CASSADGTGELFF,TGTGCCAGCAGCGCTGACGGGACCGGGGAGCTGTTTTTT
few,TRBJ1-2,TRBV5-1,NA,CASSLGGPGDGYTF,TGCGCCAGCAGCTTGGGGGGACCTGGGGATGGCTACACCTTC
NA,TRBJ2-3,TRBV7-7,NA,CASSLMASAPGRTDTQYF,TGTGCCAGCAGCTTAATGGCCAGTGCGCCCGGAAGGACAGATACGCAGTATTTT
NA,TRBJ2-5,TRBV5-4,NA,CASSFQETQYF,TGTGCCAGCAGCTTTCAAGAGACCCAGTACTTC
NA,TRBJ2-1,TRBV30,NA,CAYVGVRPSEQFF,TGTGCCTACGTGGGAGTCCGCCCCAGTGAGCAGTTCTTC